Sequencing of this TCR beta chain was carried out in a study of T cells in localized non-small cell lung cancer. Study outcomes and limitations: Higher adjacent-lung clonality was associated with shorter survival. Paired adjacent lung recovered a median around 62 of the top 100 tumor clones. Only one tumor region went through sequencing, so heterogeneity may still be there. Uninvolved adjacent lung had higher T cell clonality than tumor and all other tissues.

CDR3 length: 16 amino acids. Germline V CDR1 and CDR2: SGHNT, YYREEE (reference sequence). The V and J ends lost 4 bases and 3 bases, in that order; junction bases with no gene match: 9. As concerns this clone: Its antigen is as yet unknown.

Sequenced by immunoSEQ multiplex PCR; TCRdb stores in-frame clones only, minus some. The sample lists about 11,000 clones; roughly 90% were seen once. The sequence derives from a male donor at least 60 years old with stage III lung adenocarcinoma. V gene TRBV5-4 combines with J gene TRBJ1-4; 7 bases match TRBD1. The starting material was peripheral blood, obtained before any cancer treatment. This CDR3 is CASSPEAGTANEKLFF. The CDR3 DNA sequence: TGTGCCAGCAGCCCGGAGGCCGGGACAGCTAATGAAAAACTGTTTTTT.